Sequencing of this T cell receptor (beta chain) was carried out in a study of blood T cell repertoires in COVID-19. Clones were sequenced by immunoSEQ multiplex PCR, and TCRdb holds only the in-frame ones, with some missing. This sample has a few hundred thousand clones, with around 90% found just once. Trimming at V came to 3 bases and at J to 8 bases, leaving 6 bases not matched to a gene. The CDR3 length is 14 residues. Germline V gene lookup returns CDR1 KGHDR and CDR2 SFDVKD. Seattle's enrolled individuals joined amid active infection and were then monitored longitudinally. The receptor was derived from a woman between 45 and 60 years old with COVID-19, enrolled during active disease. The chain couples TRBV24-1 to TRBJ2-1; TRBD1 aligns across 7 bases. The specimen sequenced was peripheral blood. CDR3 in amino acids: CATSDGQVGYEQFF. In DNA, the CDR3 is TGTGCCACCAGTGATGGACAGGTAGGGTATGAGCAGTTCTTC.